This T cell receptor (beta chain) is drawn from a study of shared clonotypes between healthy human individuals (dated by TCRdb to about 2020). About the study as a whole: The cohort included a few men and a couple of women between 18 and 49 years of age. For each donor, CD4 naive and CD4 memory were each run on three plates, CD8 naive on two plates, and CD8 memory on one plate. The study deeply sequenced blood TCR repertoires of five healthy adults to estimate repertoire size and the extent of clonotype sharing between individuals. Different laboratories and diverse techniques were used to prepare libraries and sequence TCR repertoires, to increase sequencing depth and limit assay-specific biases. Each donor's leukapheresis produced roughly between about 0.9 and 9.5 billion PBMCs. General findings and caveats noted by the study authors: Naive subsets generally had larger estimated clonotype richness than memory subsets did. About 5% of naive CD4, 3.5% of naive CD8, 2.3% of memory CD4, and more than 0.35% of memory CD8 clonotypes were shared across a few donors. Sampling was restricted to blood, and TCR repertoires in tissues likely differ from the TCR repertoires found in blood. The small number of donors limited the genetic and exposure-history diversity represented. Compared with non-shared clonotypes, clonotypes shared by all four sorted-subset donors had higher generation probabilities. Based on pairwise subsampling, the degree of clonotype sharing among donors was expected to be affected by sequencing depth. Even with the large sequencing depth, rarefaction of the sorted-subset datasets indicated that sequencing was incomplete.

The cysteine opens and the phenylalanine closes a CDR3 of 16 amino acids. The sequence is cut down to CDR3 DNA, 48 bases in frame from base 1. V is cut by 6 bases and J by 9 bases, and the space between the germline ends is 25 bases. CDR1 SGHRS and CDR2 YFSETQ are derived from the germline V gene. CD8 naive samples were obtained by positive selection for CCR7 among CD45RO-negative cells, yielding a CD45RA+CCR7+ population from which TemRA cells were excluded. Healthy HIV-negative adults with no recently reported acute infections or vaccinations were included as donors. Only Caucasian adults living in Nashville, Tennessee, USA were represented among the donors. After blood collection by leukapheresis, PBMCs were isolated using Ficoll-Histopaque density gradient centrifugation and then cryopreserved in the vapor phase of liquid nitrogen. Analytical flow cytometry was used to check the purity and quantity of each magnetically sorted T cell population. Each sorted fraction had its genomic DNA isolated and then quantified by UV absorbance on a Nanodrop 2000c.

TCR CDR3 regions were amplified from genomic DNA by multiplex PCR using the deep immunoSEQ assay. Genomic DNA extracted from each cell subset was distributed evenly over all wells of several immunoSEQ 96-well plates, and each plate served as one replicate. For sorted subsets, each replicate PCR was loaded with 200 ng genomic DNA, equivalent to 25,000 to 35,000 T cell genomes. Purified libraries were quantified with a Qubit 3.0 fluorometer, sized on a Bioanalyzer 2100, and re-quantified with the KAPA Library Quantification kit. Every immunoSEQ 96-well plate was sequenced on a dedicated single-read 150-cycle Illumina NextSeq 550 flow cell. The authors processed their data as follows. Because only junctional sequences without quality scores were contained in the immunoSEQ output, filtering matching that applied to full-length reads could not be performed. Sequences were annotated with PyIR, a Python wrapper for IgBLAST v1.9, and V/J genes and CDR3 were assigned using IMGT germline references. Reads were removed for weak V/J assignments (E-value above 1e-6), missing CDR3, stop codons, out-of-frame junctions, or ambiguous translated residues. V3J clonotypes were defined as sequences sharing the same inferred V gene, J gene, and CDR3 amino acid sequence. To compute the percentage overlap between repertoires, the number of shared unique clonotypes was divided by the size of the smaller repertoire. RTK rarefaction, the Chao1 estimator, and Recon v2.1 estimates of unobserved clonotypes were used to assess repertoire richness. For all TCRbeta clonotypes obtained by the gDNA method from a few donors, generation probabilities were computed with OLGA. TCRdb obtained this table from immuneACCESS and retained in-frame rearrangements with V and J assigned. These tables miss some clones; where compared with another copy, unresolved V genes account for less than half of the shortfall, and the remainder is unexplained. From that table come the V and J calls and clone size; the DNA was used to work out D and trimming. The sample data list approximately 720,000 clones, and roughly nine tenths of these were observed just once. The top ten clonotypes cover approximately 24% of the sample.

For this clone: Its antigen specificity is not known. Qualities for individual bases were not recorded, and no much larger clone is one base off.

This clonotype originated in a man aged 25 to 40 in good health. The rearranged chain carries TRBV5-1 and TRBJ2-1, and the D gene may be TRBD2, 7 bases matching. What was sequenced was naive CD8+ T cells sorted from blood. What the cell subset or site label conveys for this sample: CD45RA+CCR7+. The nucleotide sequence is given as TGCGCCAGCATCCCCGGAGGGGGAGGGGGTTCTCCTGAGCAGTTCTTC. Translated, it reads CASIPGGGGGSPEQFF. Outside the CDR3, residues come from the reference TRBV5-1 and TRBJ2-1 proteins, so the full variable domain is: KAGVTQTPRYLIKTRGQQVTLSCSPISGHRSVSWYQQTPGQGLQFLFEYFSETQRNKGNFPGRFSGRQFSNSRSEMNVSTLELGDSALYLCASIPGGGGGSPEQFFGPGTRLTVL.